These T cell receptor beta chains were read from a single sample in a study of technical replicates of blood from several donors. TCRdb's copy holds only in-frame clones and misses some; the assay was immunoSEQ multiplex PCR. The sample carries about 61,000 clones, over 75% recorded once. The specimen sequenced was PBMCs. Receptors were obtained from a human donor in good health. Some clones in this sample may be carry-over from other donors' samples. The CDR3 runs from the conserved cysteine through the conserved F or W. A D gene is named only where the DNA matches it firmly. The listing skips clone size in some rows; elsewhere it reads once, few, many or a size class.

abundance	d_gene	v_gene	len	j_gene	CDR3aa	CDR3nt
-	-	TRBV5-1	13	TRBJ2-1	CASSLGFGGEQFF	TGCGCCAGCAGCTTAGGCTTCGGCGGTGAGCAGTTCTTC
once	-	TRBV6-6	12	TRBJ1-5	CASSYSDQPQHF	TGTGCCAGCAGTTACTCCGATCAGCCCCAGCATTTT
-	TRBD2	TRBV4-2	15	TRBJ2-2	CASSHSGRESGELFF	TGTGCCAGCAGCCACTCGGGGCGGGAGTCCGGGGAGCTGTTTTTT
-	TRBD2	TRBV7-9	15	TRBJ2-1	CASSHSGRTYNEQFF	TGTGCCAGCAGCCATAGCGGGAGGACCTACAATGAGCAGTTCTTC
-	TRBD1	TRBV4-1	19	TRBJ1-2	CASSQEGADRGRGYYGYTF	TGCGCCAGCAGCCAAGAGGGCGCGGACAGGGGGCGCGGGTACTATGGCTACACCTTC
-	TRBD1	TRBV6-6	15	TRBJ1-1	CASSYSTGGGTEAFF	TGTGCCAGCAGTTATTCGACAGGGGGAGGCACTGAAGCTTTCTTT
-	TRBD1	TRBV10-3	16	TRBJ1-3	CAAGQGVLSSGNTIYF	TGTGCCGCGGGACAGGGGGTATTAAGTTCTGGAAACACCATATATTTT
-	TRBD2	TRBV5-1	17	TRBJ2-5	CASSPGASGGRGETQYF	TGCGCCAGCAGCCCAGGAGCTAGCGGGGGCCGGGGGGAGACCCAGTACTTC
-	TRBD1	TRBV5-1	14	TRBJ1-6	CASSLTGVKSPLHF	TGCGCCAGCAGCCTTACAGGGGTTAAATCACCCCTCCACTTT
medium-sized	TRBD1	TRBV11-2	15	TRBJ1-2	CASSLVDRDRHGYTF	TGTGCCAGCAGCTTAGTAGACAGGGATAGGCATGGCTACACCTTC
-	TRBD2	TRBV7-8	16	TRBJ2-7	CASSLALTSGGREQYF	TGTGCCAGCAGCTTAGCGCTCACTAGCGGAGGGAGGGAGCAGTACTTC
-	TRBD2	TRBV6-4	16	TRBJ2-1	CASSDSSSGTIDEQFF	TGTGCCAGCAGTGACTCTTCTAGCGGGACGATCGATGAGCAGTTCTTC
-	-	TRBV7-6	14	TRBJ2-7	CASSSQDNSYEQYF	TGTGCCAGCAGCTCCCAAGACAATTCGTACGAGCAGTACTTC
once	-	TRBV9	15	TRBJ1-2	CASSVATDSGYGYTF	TGTGCCAGCAGCGTAGCTACGGACAGTGGCTATGGCTACACCTTC
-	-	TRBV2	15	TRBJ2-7	CASSDLNAGAYEQYF	TGTGCCAGCAGTGACCTCAACGCGGGTGCCTACGAGCAGTACTTC